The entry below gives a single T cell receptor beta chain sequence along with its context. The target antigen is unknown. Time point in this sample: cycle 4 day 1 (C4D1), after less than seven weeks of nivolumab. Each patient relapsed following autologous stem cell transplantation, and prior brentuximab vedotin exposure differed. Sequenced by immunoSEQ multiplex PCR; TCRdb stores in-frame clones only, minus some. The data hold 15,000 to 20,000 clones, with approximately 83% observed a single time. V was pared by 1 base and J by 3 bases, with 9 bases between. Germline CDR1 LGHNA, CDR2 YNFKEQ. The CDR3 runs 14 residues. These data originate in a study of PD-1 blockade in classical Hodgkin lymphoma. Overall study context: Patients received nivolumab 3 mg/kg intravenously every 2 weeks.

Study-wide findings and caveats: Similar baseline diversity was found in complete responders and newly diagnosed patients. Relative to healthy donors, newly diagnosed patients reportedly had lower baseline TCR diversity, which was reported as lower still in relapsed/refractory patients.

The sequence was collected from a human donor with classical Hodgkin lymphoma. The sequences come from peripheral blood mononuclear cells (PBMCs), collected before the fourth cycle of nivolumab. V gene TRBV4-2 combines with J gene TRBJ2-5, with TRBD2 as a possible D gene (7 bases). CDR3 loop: CASSQGGGEETQYF. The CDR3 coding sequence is TGTGCCAGCAGCCAAGGGGGGGGCGAAGAGACCCAGTACTTC.